These 21 T cell receptor beta chains came from one sample sequenced in a study of early T cells in non-severe SARS-CoV-2 infection. In TCRdb, the 5' RACE reads were re-called with MiXCR into one record per CDR3 protein. The top ten clones hold over 1% of a sample with 99,000 or so distinct CDR3 sequences, roughly 17% of them seen once. The sequenced material came from whole blood. Receptors were obtained from an adult who was a healthcare worker with PCR-confirmed SARS-CoV-2 infection or an uninfected control (not recorded which).

The rearrangement links TRBV20-1 to TRBJ1-2, with 8 bases that match TRBD1. The J segment lost 10 bases and the V segment lost 5 bases, leaving 9 bases of the junction unmatched. Germline-derived CDR1 and CDR2 are DFQATT and SNEGSKA (reference sequence). The CDR3 runs to 12 residues. The DNA of the CDR3 is TGCAGTGCTCGCTCCCCGACAGGGGACTACACCTTC. Its translation is CSARSPTGDYTF.

CDR3 region: CASTDTYTEAFF. CDR3 bases: TGTGCCAGCACCGACACCTACACTGAAGCTTTCTTT. The V and J genes are TRBV28 and TRBJ1-1; D gene uncertain. V was clipped by 7 bases and J by 3 bases, with 9 bases between them. CDR3 length equals 12 residues. Germline CDR1 reads MDHEN; CDR2 reads SYDVKM.

This chain connects TRBV5-1 to TRBJ1-2; 7 positions agree with TRBD1. Germline CDR1 is SGHRS and CDR2 is YFSETQ. The length of the CDR3 is 14 residues. V gave up 4 bases and J gave up 3 bases; unmatched junction bases: 6. The DNA of the CDR3 is TGCGCCAGCAGCCCGTACAGGGGAGACTATGGCTACACCTTC. This translates into CASSPYRGDYGYTF.

In its sample, this clonotype was seen many times. This chain uses TRBV7-2 with TRBJ1-5, with D perhaps TRBD1 (5 bases). Trimming left V 3 bases short and J 7 bases short, with 13 bases between. The V gene's germline CDR1 is SGHTA and CDR2 FQGNSA. This CDR3 has 14 amino acids. CDR3 sequence (DNA): TGTGCCAGCAGCTTGACTGGAGCAGGGCAGCCCCAGCATTTT. Its translation is CASSLTGAGQPQHF.

The V and J genes are TRBV5-6 and TRBJ1-2; D possibly corresponds to TRBD1 (6 bases). Germline V gene data show CDR1 as SGHDT and CDR2 as YYEEEE. V lost 1 base, J lost 3 bases, and 10 bases lay in between. The CDR3 spans 14 residues. CDR3 loop: CASSLKNRDYGYTF. CDR3 coding DNA: TGTGCCAGCAGCTTGAAAAACAGGGACTATGGCTACACCTTC.

The chain recombines TRBV6-2 or TRBV6-3 with TRBJ2-1, with a possible D match to TRBD2 (6 bases). Germline-derived CDR1 and CDR2 are MNHEY and SVGEGT. The germline V and J ends were trimmed by 8 bases and 2 bases, with 13 bases remaining between them. The CDR3 totals 14 residues. In DNA, the CDR3 is TGTGCCAGCCTCAATGGGGGGACCTACAATGAGCAGTTCTTC. This translates into CASLNGGTYNEQFF.

This clonotype was found a few times. V usage is TRBV28 and J usage is TRBJ2-7, with D possibly being TRBD2 (6 bases). CDR3 size: 15 residues. Trimming left V 6 bases short and J 2 bases short, with 17 bases between. Germline CDR1 and CDR2: MDHEN and SYDVKM. The CDR3 protein is CASSQPRRGPYEQYF. In DNA, the CDR3 is TGTGCCAGCAGCCAGCCCCGGAGGGGTCCCTACGAGCAGTACTTC.

This clonotype was detected ten times or more. V is TRBV20-1 and J is TRBJ1-1; TRBD1 agrees at 7 bases. The V gene end was trimmed by 0 bases and the J gene end by 8 bases; junction bases not matched to a gene: 6. Germline V lookup: CDR1 DFQATT, CDR2 SNEGSKA (reference sequence). The CDR3 has 13 amino acids. DNA for the CDR3: TGCAGTGCTAGAGATAATAGGGGGCAGGAAGCTTTCTTT. Its translation: CSARDNRGQEAFF.

Here the CDR3 DNA reads TGCAGTGCTAGGTCGAGGAGCGGGAGGGCCATTCAAGATACGCAGTATTTT. This codes for CSARSRSGRAIQDTQYF. The rearrangement joins TRBV20-1 to TRBJ2-3; TRBD2 matches at 10 bases. The CDR3 has 17 residues. In germline, CDR1 is DFQATT, CDR2 SNEGSKA (reference sequence). J lost 5 bases, V lost 3 bases, and 14 bases had no gene match.

This clonotype appeared a few times. The DNA of the CDR3 is TGTGCCAGCAGCTTAGACGGGGGAAACACCGGGGAGCTGTTTTTT. Its protein is CASSLDGGNTGELFF. This chain joins TRBV7-6 and TRBJ2-2, with TRBD2 as a possible D gene (6 bases). CDR3 length: 15 amino acids. Germline CDR1 is SGHVS and CDR2 is FNYEAQ. The V end lost 1 base, the J end lost 2 bases, and 8 bases lay between the germline ends.

This clonotype was seen only a few times. V is TRBV11-2 and J is TRBJ2-1; 11 bases line up with TRBD1. The CDR3 runs to 16 residues. V was pared by 5 bases and J by 2 bases, with 5 bases of the junction left unmatched. Per germline, CDR1 SGHAT and CDR2 FQNNGV. This CDR3 is CASSPRTGGTYNEQFF. The DNA of the CDR3 is TGTGCCAGCAGCCCCCGGACAGGGGGCACCTACAATGAGCAGTTCTTC.

This clonotype occurred a few times. CDR3 protein: CSVELAGTLYEQYF. The CDR3 nucleotides are TGCAGCGTAGAGTTAGCGGGGACTCTCTACGAGCAGTACTTC. The J gene is TRBJ2-7, the V gene TRBV29-1, with TRBD2 matching over 8 bases. This CDR3 spans 14 amino acids. Germline V gene data show CDR1 as SQVTM and CDR2 as ANQGSEA. Losses at the gene ends were 6 bases for V and 3 bases for J; bases not matched to a gene: 10.

The chain couples TRBV5-6 to TRBJ2-5; a weak D match, TRBD1 (6 bases). The V end was cut by 4 bases, the J end by 7 bases, with 20 bases between. The CDR3 loop spans 15 amino acids. Germline V gene lookup returns CDR1 SGHDT and CDR2 YYEEEE. The CDR3 bases are TGTGCCAGCAGCAGAAAACAGGGTCCCGGCGGGACCCAGTACTTC. Amino acid sequence: CASSRKQGPGGTQYF. Using reference TRBV5-6 and TRBJ2-5 for the parts outside the CDR3, the full variable domain is DAGVTQSPTHLIKTRGQQVTLRCSPKSGHDTVSWYQQALGQGPQFIFQYYEEEERQRGNFPDRFSGHQFPNYSSELNVNALLLGDSALYLCASSRKQGPGGTQYFGPGTRLLVL.

This clonotype showed up many times. This sequence joins TRBV2 and TRBJ2-1, with a weak D call TRBD2 (5 bases). The V gene lost 8 bases and the J gene lost 15 bases, with 20 bases spanning the gap. This CDR3 spans 12 amino acids. The germline V gene has CDR1 SNHLY and CDR2 FYNNEI. CDR3 protein: CASHGRDPSSFF. DNA for the CDR3: TGTGCCAGCCATGGGAGAGACCCCTCGTCGTTCTTC.

The table lists this clonotype with a few counts. The CDR3 nucleotides are TGCAGCGTAAACCAGGGGGCTACCGGGGAGCTGTTTTTT. Encoded protein: CSVNQGATGELFF. The V call is TRBV29-1, the J call TRBJ2-2, with TRBD1 matching over 8 bases. Germline assignment: CDR1 SQVTM and CDR2 ANQGSEA. V lost 6 bases and J lost 5; bases outside the gene matches: 5. The CDR3 spans 13 residues.

This clonotype was counted a few times. CDR3 coding DNA: TGTGCCAGCAGCTTAAACTCGGCGTCCACCTACAATGAGCAGTTCTTC. Its translation is CASSLNSASTYNEQFF. The V gene is TRBV7-2, the J gene TRBJ2-1; unclear D gene. The CDR3 totals 16 residues. Germline V gene sequence: CDR1 SGHTA, CDR2 FQGNSA. Trimming shortened V by 2 bases and J by 2 bases, and 13 bases separated the two germline ends.

This clonotype was recorded a few times. The chain joins TRBV7-2 to TRBJ2-7; the D call may be TRBD1 or TRBD2 (6 bases each). V lost 5 bases and J 7 bases, leaving 15 bases between the germline ends. CDR1 and CDR2 (germline): SGHTA, FQGNSA. CDR3 size: 13 residues. CDR3 sequence: CASSPVGGREQYF. The CDR3 coding sequence is TGTGCCAGCAGCCCCGTTGGGGGGCGTGAGCAGTACTTC.

There are many counts of this clonotype. DNA for the CDR3: TGTGCCAGCAGCCAGGGGGCTACCAACACTGAAGCTTTCTTT. Translating it yields CASSQGATNTEAFF. The V gene is TRBV4-2, the J gene TRBJ1-1; tentatively, D is TRBD1 (6 bases). There are 14 residues in the CDR3. V was clipped by 3 bases and J by 2 bases, with 10 bases between them. Per germline, CDR1 LGHNA and CDR2 YNFKEQ.

The table lists this clonotype with a few counts. The gene calls are TRBV24-1 and TRBJ1-1; TRBD1 is a possible D gene (6 bases). Germline V CDR1 and CDR2: KGHDR, SFDVKD. Trimming shortened V by 6 bases and J by 2 bases, and 9 bases separated the two germline ends. This CDR3 region has 13 residues. The CDR3 DNA is TGTGCCACCAGTAACAGGGACAACACTGAAGCTTTCTTT. It encodes CATSNRDNTEAFF.

The chain couples TRBV30 to TRBJ2-3, with TRBD2 matching 7 bases. The V segment lost 1 base and the J segment 2 bases; nucleotides outside the gene matches: 3. The CDR3 totals 14 residues. From germline, CDR1 is GTSNPN and CDR2 SVGIG (reference sequence). Written as DNA, the CDR3 is TGTGCCTGGAGTGCCGGGACTACCACAGATACGCAGTATTTT. It translates to CAWSAGTTTDTQYF.

The sample holds many counts of this clonotype. V and J are TRBV6-4 and TRBJ1-1, with D possibly being TRBD1 (5 bases). This CDR3 comprises 14 residues. Trimming shortened V by 6 bases and J by 1 base, and 12 bases separated the two germline ends. Germline V gene sequence: CDR1 MRHNA, CDR2 SNTAGT. The CDR3 spells CASRRRGENTEAFF. The CDR3 bases are TGTGCCAGCAGAAGGAGAGGGGAGAACACTGAAGCTTTCTTT.